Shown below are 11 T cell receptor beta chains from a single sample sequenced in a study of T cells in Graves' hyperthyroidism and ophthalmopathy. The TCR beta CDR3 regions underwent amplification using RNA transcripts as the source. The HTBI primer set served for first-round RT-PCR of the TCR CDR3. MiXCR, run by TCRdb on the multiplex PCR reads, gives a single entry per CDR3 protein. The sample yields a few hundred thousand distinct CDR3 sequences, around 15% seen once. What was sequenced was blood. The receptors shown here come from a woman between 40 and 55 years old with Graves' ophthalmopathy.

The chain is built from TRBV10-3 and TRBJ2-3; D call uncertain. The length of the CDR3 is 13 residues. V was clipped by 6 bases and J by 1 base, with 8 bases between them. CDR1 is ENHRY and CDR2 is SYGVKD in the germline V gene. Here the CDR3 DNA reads TGTGCCATCAGAGACGTGGGCACAGATACGCAGTATTTT. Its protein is CAIRDVGTDTQYF.

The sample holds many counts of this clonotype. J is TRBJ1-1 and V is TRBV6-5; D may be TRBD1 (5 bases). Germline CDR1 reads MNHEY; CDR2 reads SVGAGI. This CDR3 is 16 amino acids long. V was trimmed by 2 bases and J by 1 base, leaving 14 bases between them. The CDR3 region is CASSYGSGHRNTEAFF. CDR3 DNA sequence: TGTGCCAGCAGTTACGGCTCCGGACATAGGAACACTGAAGCTTTCTTT.

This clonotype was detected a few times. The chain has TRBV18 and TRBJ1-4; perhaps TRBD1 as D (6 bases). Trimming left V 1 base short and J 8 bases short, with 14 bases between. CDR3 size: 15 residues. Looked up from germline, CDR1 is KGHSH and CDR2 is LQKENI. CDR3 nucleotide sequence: TGTGCCAGCTCACCACTGACAGGACGGGAGGAAAAACTGTTTTTT. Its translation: CASSPLTGREEKLFF.

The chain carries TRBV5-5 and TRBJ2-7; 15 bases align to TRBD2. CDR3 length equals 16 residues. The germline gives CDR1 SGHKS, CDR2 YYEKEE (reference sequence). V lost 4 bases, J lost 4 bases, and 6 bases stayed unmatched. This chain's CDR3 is CASSRTSGGAQYEQYF. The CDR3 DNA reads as TGTGCCAGCAGCCGGACTAGCGGGGGGGCGCAGTACGAGCAGTACTTC.

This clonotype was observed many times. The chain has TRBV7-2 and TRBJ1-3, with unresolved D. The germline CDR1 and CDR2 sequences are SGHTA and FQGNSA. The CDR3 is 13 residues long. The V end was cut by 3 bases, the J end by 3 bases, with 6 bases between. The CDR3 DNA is TGTGCCAGCAGCTTGGACGGTGGAAACACCATATATTTT. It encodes CASSLDGGNTIYF.

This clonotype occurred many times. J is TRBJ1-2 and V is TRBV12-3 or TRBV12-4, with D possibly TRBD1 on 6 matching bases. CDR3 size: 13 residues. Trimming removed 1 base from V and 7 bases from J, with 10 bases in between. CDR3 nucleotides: TGTGCCAGCAGTTTAGACAGGGCTCGTGGCTACACCTTC. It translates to CASSLDRARGYTF.

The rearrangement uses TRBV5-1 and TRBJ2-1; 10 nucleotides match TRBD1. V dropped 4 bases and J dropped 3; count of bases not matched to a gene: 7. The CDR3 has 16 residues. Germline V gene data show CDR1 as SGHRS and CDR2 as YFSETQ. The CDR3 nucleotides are TGCGCCAGCAGCGCGCCGACAGGGGGCCTCTACAATGAGCAGTTCTTC. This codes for CASSAPTGGLYNEQFF.

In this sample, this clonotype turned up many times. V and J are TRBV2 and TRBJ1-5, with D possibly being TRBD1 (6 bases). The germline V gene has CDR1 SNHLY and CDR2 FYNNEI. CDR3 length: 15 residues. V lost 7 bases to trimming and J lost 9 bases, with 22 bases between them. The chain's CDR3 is CASNRDTSGLSPQHF. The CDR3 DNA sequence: TGTGCCAGCAACCGGGACACGAGTGGGTTGTCGCCCCAGCATTTT.

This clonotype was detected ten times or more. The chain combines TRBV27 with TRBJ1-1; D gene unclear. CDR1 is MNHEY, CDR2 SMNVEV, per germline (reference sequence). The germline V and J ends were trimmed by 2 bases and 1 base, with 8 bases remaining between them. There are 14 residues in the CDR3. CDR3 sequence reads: CASSLGRRNTEAFF. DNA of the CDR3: TGTGCCAGCAGTTTAGGTCGGAGGAACACTGAAGCTTTCTTT.

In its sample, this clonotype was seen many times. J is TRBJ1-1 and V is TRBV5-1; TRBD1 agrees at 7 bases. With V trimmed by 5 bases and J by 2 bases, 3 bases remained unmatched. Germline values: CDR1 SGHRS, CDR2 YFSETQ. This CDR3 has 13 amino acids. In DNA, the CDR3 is TGCGCCAGCAGGACAGGGATCAACACTGAAGCTTTCTTT. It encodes CASRTGINTEAFF. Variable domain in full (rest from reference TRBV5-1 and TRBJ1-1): KAGVTQTPRYLIKTRGQQVTLSCSPISGHRSVSWYQQTPGQGLQFLFEYFSETQRNKGNFPGRFSGRQFSNSRSEMNVSTLELGDSALYLCASRTGINTEAFFGQGTRLTVV.

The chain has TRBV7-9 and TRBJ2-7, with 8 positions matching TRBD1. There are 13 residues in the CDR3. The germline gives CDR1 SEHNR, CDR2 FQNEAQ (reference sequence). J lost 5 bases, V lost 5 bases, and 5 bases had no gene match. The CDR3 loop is CASSQDRGHEQYF. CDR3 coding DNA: TGTGCCAGCAGCCAAGACAGGGGCCACGAGCAGTACTTC.